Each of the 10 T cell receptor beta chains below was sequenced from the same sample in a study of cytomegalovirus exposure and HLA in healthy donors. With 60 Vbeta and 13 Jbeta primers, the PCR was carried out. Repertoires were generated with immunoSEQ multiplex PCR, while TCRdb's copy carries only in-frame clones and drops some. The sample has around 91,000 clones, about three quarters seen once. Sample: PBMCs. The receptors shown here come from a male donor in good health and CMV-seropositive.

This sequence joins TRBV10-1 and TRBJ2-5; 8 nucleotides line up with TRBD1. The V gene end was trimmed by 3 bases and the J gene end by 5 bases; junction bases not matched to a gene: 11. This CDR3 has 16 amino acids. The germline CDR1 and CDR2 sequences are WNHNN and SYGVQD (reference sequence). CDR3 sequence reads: CASSDVSGGAEETQYF. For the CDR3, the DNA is TGCGCCAGCAGTGATGTCTCAGGGGGCGCTGAGGAGACCCAGTACTTC.

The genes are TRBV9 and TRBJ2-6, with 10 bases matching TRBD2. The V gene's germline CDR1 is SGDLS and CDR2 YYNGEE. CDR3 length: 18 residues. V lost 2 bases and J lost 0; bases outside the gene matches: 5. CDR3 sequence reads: CASSVWTSGASGANVLTF. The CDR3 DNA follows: TGTGCCAGCAGCGTCTGGACTAGCGGAGCCTCTGGGGCCAACGTCCTGACTTTC.

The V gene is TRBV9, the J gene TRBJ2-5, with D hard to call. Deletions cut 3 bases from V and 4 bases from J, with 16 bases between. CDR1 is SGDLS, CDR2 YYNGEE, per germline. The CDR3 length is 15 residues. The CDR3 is CASSARGSDGETQYF. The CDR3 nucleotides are TGTGCCAGCAGCGCTAGAGGTTCGGATGGAGAGACCCAGTACTTC.

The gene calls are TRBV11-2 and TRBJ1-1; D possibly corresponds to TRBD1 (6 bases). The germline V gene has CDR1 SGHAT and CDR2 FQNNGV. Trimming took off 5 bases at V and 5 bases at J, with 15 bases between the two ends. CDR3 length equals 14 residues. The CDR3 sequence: CASSRERGGTEAFF. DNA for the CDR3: TGTGCCAGCAGCCGGGAGAGGGGGGGTACTGAAGCTTTCTTT.

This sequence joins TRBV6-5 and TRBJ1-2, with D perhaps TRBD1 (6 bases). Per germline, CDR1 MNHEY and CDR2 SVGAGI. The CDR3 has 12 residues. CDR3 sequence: CAVGATNYGYTF. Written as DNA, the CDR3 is TGTGCGGTGGGGGCCACTAACTATGGCTACACCTTC.

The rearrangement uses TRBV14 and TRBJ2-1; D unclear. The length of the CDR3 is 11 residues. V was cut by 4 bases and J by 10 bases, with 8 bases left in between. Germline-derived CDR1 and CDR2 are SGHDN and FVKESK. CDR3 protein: CASSLLGEQFF. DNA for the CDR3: TGTGCCAGCAGCCTTCTCGGGGAGCAGTTCTTC.

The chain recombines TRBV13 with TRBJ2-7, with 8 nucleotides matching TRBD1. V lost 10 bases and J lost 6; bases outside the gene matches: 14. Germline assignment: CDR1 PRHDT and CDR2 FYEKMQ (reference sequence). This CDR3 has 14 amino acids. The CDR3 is CATLPGQGQGEQYF. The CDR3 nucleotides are TGTGCCACCCTACCTGGACAGGGCCAGGGCGAGCAGTACTTC.

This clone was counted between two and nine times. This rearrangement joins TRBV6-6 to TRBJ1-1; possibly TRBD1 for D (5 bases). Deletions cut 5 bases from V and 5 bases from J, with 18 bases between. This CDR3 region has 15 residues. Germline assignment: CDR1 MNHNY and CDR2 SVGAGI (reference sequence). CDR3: CASSVNARAATEAFF. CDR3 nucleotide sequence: TGTGCCAGCAGTGTAAACGCCAGGGCGGCGACTGAAGCTTTCTTT.

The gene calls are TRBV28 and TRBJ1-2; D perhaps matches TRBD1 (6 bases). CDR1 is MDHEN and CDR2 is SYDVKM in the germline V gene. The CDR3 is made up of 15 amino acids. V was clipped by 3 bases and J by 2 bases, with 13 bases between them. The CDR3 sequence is CASSFLSDRNYGYTF. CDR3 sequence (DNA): TGTGCCAGCAGTTTCCTATCGGACAGAAACTATGGCTACACCTTC.

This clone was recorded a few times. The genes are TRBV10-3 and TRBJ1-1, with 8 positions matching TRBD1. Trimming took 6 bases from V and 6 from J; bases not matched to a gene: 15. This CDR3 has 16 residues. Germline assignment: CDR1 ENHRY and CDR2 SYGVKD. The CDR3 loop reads CAISEDLGQGAPEAFF. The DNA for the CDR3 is TGTGCCATCAGCGAGGACCTAGGGCAGGGGGCCCCTGAAGCTTTCTTT.